This T cell receptor beta chain was recovered during a study of long-term antiretroviral therapy in people with HIV. This CDR3 has 14 residues. Germline V gene sequence: CDR1 SNHLY, CDR2 FYNNEI. Trimming took off 7 bases at V and 0 bases at J, with 10 bases between the two ends. This clone was observed once. Antigen: not known. Researchers ran immunoSEQ v3.0 at survey level. Only in-frame clones appear in the TCRdb table, and some are missing; sequencing was by immunoSEQ multiplex PCR. Here the sample spans approximately 10,000 clones, approximately 79% being singletons. Study results and limitations: There were no data on ART adherence, viral resistance or therapy changes, a gap that limits inferences about post-ART repertoire changes. The range of CDR3 lengths in HIV repertoires proved narrower than that found in controls. Collection spanned 2004 to 2017; ART regimens may be less effective than current ones.

Sequencing was performed on unsorted PBMCs, taken about 7 years after starting antiretroviral therapy. This TCR came from a man between 50 and 59 years old with HIV. V and J are TRBV2 and TRBJ1-5; D is undetermined. CDR3 amino acids: CASTNGVSNQPQHF. In DNA, the CDR3 is TGTGCCAGCACCAACGGAGTTAGCAATCAGCCCCAGCATTTT.